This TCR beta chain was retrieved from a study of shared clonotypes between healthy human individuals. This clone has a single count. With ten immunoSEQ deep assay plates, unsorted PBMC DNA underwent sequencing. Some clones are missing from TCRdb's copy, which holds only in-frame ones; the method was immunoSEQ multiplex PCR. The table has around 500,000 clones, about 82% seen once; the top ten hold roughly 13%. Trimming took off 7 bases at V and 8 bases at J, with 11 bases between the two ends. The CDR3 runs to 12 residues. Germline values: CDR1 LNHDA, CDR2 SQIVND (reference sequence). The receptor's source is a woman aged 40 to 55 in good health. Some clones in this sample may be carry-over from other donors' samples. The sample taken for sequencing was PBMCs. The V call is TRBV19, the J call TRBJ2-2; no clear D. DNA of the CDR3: TGTGCCAGTACCCCGCAGCCGGGGGAGCTGTTTTTT. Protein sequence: CASTPQPGELFF.